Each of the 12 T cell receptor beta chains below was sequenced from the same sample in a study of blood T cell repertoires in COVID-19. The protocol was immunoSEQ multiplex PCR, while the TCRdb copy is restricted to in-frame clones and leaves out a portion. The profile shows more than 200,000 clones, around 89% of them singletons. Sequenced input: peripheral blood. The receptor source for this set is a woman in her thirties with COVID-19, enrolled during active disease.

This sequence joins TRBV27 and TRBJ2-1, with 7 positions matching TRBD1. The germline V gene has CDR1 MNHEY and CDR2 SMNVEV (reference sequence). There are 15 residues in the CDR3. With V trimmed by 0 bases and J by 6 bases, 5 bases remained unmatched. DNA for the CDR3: TGTGCCAGCAGTTTATCCATCGACAGGGTCAATGAGCAGTTCTTC. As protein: CASSLSIDRVNEQFF.

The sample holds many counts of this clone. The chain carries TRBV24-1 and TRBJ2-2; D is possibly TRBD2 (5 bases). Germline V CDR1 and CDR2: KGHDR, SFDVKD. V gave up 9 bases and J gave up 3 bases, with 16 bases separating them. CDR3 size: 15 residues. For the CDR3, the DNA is TGTGCCACCTCTCACGGGGAGAGGGACACCGGGGAGCTGTTTTTT. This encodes CATSHGERDTGELFF.

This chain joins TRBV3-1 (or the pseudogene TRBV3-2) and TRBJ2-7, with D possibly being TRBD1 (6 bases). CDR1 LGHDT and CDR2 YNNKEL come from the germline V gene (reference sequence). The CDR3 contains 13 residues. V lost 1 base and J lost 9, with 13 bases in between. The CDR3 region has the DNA TGTGCCAGCAGCCAAGTCGGACAGACTGGGCAGTACTTC. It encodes CASSQVGQTGQYF.

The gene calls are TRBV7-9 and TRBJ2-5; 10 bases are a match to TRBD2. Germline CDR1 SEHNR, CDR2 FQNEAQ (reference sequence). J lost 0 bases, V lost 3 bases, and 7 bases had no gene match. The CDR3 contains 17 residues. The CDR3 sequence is CASSLSGTSGDQETQYF. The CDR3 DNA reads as TGTGCCAGCAGCTTGTCGGGTACTAGCGGGGACCAAGAGACCCAGTACTTC.

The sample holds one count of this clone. Here the CDR3 DNA reads TGTGCCAGCAGTCCTCCGCCCGGAGCCCAGCATTTT. Its translation: CASSPPPGAQHF. This chain connects TRBV28 to TRBJ1-5, with D unresolved. Deletions cut 5 bases from V and 11 bases from J, with 13 bases between. The germline V gene has CDR1 MDHEN and CDR2 SYDVKM. The CDR3 runs 12 residues.

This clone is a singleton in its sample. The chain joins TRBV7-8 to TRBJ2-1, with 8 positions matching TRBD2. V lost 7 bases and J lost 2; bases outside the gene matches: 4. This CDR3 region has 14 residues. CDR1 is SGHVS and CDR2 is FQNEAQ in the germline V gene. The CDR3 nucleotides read TGTGCCAGCACGGGTAGCGGGACCTACAATGAGCAGTTCTTC. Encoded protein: CASTGSGTYNEQFF.

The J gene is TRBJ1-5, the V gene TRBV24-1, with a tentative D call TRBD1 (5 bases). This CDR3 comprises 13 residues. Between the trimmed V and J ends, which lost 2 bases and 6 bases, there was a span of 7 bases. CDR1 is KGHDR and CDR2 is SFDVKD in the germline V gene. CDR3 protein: CATSDSGGQPQHF. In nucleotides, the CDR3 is TGTGCCACCAGTGATTCCGGGGGTCAGCCCCAGCATTTT.

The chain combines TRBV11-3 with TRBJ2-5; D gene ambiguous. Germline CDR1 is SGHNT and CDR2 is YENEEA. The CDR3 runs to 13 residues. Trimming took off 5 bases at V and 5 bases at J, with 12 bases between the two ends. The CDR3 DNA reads TGTGCCAGCAGCCTCGATAGTGAGGAGACCCAGTACTTC. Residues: CASSLDSEETQYF.

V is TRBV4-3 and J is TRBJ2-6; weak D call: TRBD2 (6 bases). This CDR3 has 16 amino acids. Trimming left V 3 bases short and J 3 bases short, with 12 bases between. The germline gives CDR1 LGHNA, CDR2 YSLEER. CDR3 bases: TGCGCCAGCAGCCAGGTCCAGGGAGGTGGGGCCAACGTCCTGACTTTC. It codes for CASSQVQGGGANVLTF.

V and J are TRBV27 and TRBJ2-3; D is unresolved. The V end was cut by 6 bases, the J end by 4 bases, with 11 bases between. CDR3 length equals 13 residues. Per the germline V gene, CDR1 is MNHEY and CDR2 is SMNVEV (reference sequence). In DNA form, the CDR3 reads TGTGCCAGCAGCCCCTCGGTAGCAGATACGCAGTATTTT. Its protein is CASSPSVADTQYF.

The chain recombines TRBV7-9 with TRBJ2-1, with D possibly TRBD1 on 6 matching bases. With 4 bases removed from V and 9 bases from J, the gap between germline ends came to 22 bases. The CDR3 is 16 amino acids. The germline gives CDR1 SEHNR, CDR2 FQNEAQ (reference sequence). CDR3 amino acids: CASSWRRTDGSGEQFF. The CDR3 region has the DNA TGTGCCAGCAGCTGGAGAAGGACAGACGGTTCAGGTGAGCAGTTCTTC.

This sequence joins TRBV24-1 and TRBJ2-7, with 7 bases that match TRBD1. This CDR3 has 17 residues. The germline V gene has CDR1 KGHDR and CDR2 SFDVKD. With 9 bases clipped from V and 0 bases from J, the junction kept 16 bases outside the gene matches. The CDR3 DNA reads TGTGCCACCCAAGTGGACAGGCCCCTTACCTTCTCCTACGAGCAGTACGTC. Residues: CATQVDRPLTFSYEQYV.